This record looks at one T cell receptor (beta chain) sequence and its context. The antigen is undetermined. These data originate in a study of siplizumab effects on memory and regulatory T cells. Using immunoSEQ multiplex PCR, the repertoire was profiled, and TCRdb retains in-frame clones only, with some absent. The sample has 9,500 to 10,000 clones; around 40% are singletons. Coculturing of the mixed lymphocyte reaction cells was performed at 37°C for six to seven days. The CDR3 consists of 15 residues. Trimming pared 6 bases from V and 3 bases from J, leaving 14 bases between. This sequence was found in a human donor in good health; the cells came from an allogeneic mixed lymphocyte reaction. The sequenced sample was CFSE-low (dividing) CD4+ T cells sorted from an allogeneic mixed lymphocyte reaction. The chain combines TRBV7-1 with TRBJ2-2, with D perhaps matching TRBD1 (6 bases). TRBV7-1 is flagged as an ORF with uncertain function. CDR3 nucleotide sequence: TGTGCCAGCAGTCGAGGACAGAGGCACACCGGGGAGCTGTTTTTT. Translation: CASSRGQRHTGELFF.